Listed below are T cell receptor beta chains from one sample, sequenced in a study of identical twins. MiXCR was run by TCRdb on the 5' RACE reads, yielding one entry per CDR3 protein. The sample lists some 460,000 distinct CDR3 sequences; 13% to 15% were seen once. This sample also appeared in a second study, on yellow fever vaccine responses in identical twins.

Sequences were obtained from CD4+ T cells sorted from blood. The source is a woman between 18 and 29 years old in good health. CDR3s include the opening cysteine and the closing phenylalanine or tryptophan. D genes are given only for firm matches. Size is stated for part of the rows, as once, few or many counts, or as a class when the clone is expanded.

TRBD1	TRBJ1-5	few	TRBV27	TGTGCCAGCAGTCCCGGGACAGGGGCTTCGCAGCCCCAGCATTTT	CASSPGTGASQPQHF
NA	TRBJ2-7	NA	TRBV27	TGTGCCAGCAGGAGGACATCTCCCTACGAGCAGTACTTC	CASRRTSPYEQYF
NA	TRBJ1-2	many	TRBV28	TGTGCCAGCAGTTTTCCAGGATCTAACTATGGCTACACCTTC	CASSFPGSNYGYTF
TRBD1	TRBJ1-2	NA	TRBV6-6	TGTGCCAGCAGTTACTACTCCGGGACAGACCAGGATTTC	CASSYYSGTDQDF
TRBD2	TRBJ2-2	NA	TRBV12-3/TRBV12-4	TGTGCCAGCAGTTTACCCCGCCTAGCGGGAGACCCCACCGGGGAGCTGTTTTTT	CASSLPRLAGDPTGELFF
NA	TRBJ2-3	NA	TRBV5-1	TGCGCCAGCAGCTTGACAGTTTTCACAGATACGCAGTATTTT	CASSLTVFTDTQYF
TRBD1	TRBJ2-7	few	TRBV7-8	TGTGCCAGCGGACGGGACAGGGGAACCTACGAGCAGTACTTC	CASGRDRGTYEQYF
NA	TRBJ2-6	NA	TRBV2	TGTGCCAGCGGGATGCAAGGGGCCAACGTCCTGACTTTC	CASGMQGANVLTF
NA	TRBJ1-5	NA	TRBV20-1	TGCAGTGCTAGCGCACAGGGAGGGTACAGTCAGCCCCAGCATTTT	CSASAQGGYSQPQHF
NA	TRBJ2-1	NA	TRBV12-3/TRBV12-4	TGTGCCAGCAACGCAGGCCCCCTCAATGAGCAGTTCTTC	CASNAGPLNEQFF
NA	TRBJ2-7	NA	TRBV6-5	TGTGCCAGCAGTTACGCGACTACCTACGAGCAGTACTTC	CASSYATTYEQYF
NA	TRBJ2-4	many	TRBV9	TGTGCCAGCAGCGTAGATGGACCGGCCCAAAACATTCAGTACTTC	CASSVDGPAQNIQYF
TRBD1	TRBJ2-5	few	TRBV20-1	TGCAGTGCTAGAGATCTCGGACAGGGAGAGACCCAGTACTTC	CSARDLGQGETQYF
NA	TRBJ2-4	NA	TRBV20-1	TGCAGTGCCACCCCGGGATGGGCGGACATTCAGTACTTC	CSATPGWADIQYF
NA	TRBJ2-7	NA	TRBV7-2	TGTGCCAGCAGCTTAAGGGCAGCGGGTTTCTACGAGCAGTACTTC	CASSLRAAGFYEQYF
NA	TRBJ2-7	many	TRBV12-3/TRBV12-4	TGTGCCAGCAGTTTTTCAGAGTACGAGCAGTACTTC	CASSFSEYEQYF
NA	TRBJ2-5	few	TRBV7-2	TGTGCCAGCCGACGAGATGGAGAGACCCAGTACTTC	CASRRDGETQYF
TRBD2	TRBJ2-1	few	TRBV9	TGTGCCAGCAGCACTAGCGGGGGGGTCTCCTACAATGAGCAGTTCTTC	CASSTSGGVSYNEQFF
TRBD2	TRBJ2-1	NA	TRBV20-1	TGCAGTGCTCCTCTAGCGGGAATGCCCGAGCAGTTCTTC	CSAPLAGMPEQFF
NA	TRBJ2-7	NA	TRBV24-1	TGTGCCACCAGTGACAGGGACAAGGGGACGCTCGAGCAGTACTTC	CATSDRDKGTLEQYF
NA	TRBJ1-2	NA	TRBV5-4	TGTGCCAGCAGCGCCGACAGGAGCTATGGCTACACCTTC	CASSADRSYGYTF
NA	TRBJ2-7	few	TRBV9	TGTGCCAGCAGCTCCAAAGGGGGGTTCTACGAGCAGTACTTC	CASSSKGGFYEQYF
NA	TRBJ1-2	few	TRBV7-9	TGTGCCAGCAGCGCCAGGGACCGCGGGTACACCTTC	CASSARDRGYTF
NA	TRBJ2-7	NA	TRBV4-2	TGTGCCAGCAGCCATCCAAGTGGCGGGATTAGCTCCTACGAGCAGTACTTC	CASSHPSGGISSYEQYF
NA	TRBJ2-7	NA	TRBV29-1	TGCAGCGTCCAACGGGCAGAGTACGAGCAGTACTTC	CSVQRAEYEQYF
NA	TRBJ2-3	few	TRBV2	TGTGCCAGCAGGGGCTCTAGCGTAGGCACAGATACGCAGTATTTT	CASRGSSVGTDTQYF
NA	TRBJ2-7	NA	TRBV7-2	TGTGCCAGCAGCCCCCCCGACCGGGGAAGCTCCTACGAGCAGTACTTC	CASSPPDRGSSYEQYF
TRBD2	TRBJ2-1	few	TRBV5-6	TGTGCCAGCAGCCCCTTCAAGCGGGGGGGTAGAGCCTCCTACAATGAGCAGTTCTTC	CASSPFKRGGRASYNEQFF